The T cell receptor beta chain described here comes from a study of CD8+ T cells in alopecia areata. Background on the study: Tofacitinib continued for 6 to 18 months and was then withheld for 6 months. Regarding the study as a whole: In scalp samples, resident alphabeta T cells of normal skin are also sequenced.

Both peripheral blood and punch biopsies of lesional scalp skin were obtained from patients who had alopecia areata. Extracted RNA was reverse transcribed into cDNA, the sequencing template. Repertoires were generated with immunoSEQ multiplex PCR, while TCRdb's copy carries only in-frame clones and drops some. The sample has roughly 140,000 clones; about half are singletons. Germline CDR1 GTSNPN, CDR2 SVGIG (reference sequence). Trimming took 5 bases from V and 5 from J; bases not matched to a gene: 4. The CDR3 covers 12 residues. This clone was counted between two and nine times. Its target is unknown.

Sequencing was performed on CD4+ T cells sorted from blood, taken at week 0. This clonotype originated in a human donor with alopecia areata. The rearrangement links TRBV30 to TRBJ1-1, with 8 bases aligning to TRBD1. CDR3 DNA: TGTGCCTGGGGGGACAGGAATACTGAAGCTTTCTTT. This encodes CAWGDRNTEAFF.